This TCR beta chain was recorded in a study of blood T cell repertoires in COVID-19 (TCRdb year 2020). Background on the whole study: Samples covering the acute and convalescent phases of COVID-19 were provided by collaborators in the United States, Italy and Spain. The dataset comprised deeply sampled blood TCRbeta repertoires from subjects exposed to, actively infected with, or recovered from COVID-19. A freely available public database, intended as a resource for researchers studying the immune response to SARS-CoV-2, is where the repertoires were released. Where available, HLA class I and class II types were obtained from metadata supplied by the sample provider rather than from assay-based typing. The material from the prospective study consisted of cDNA or gDNA derived from T cells, B-cell-depleted T cells, or PBMCs. Samples were obtained from the ongoing ImmuneRACE study (first 160 participants) and from 1,254 subjects provided by 6 global collaborators. A de-identified subject ID, COVID-19 status, age in years and sex were almost always included in the sample metadata.

Comment on this clone: Its antigen remains unidentified. Base quality data are lacking; no much larger clone is found one base away.

The CDR3 sequence holds 14 residues, the cysteine and phenylalanine included. Of the read, only the CDR3 DNA is kept; its 42 bases are in frame from base 1. The germline V gene (reference sequence) yields SEHNR for CDR1 and FQNEAQ for CDR2. Relative to germline, V is 1 base shorter and J is 1 base shorter, with 8 bases between their ends. The immunoSEQ Assay, a bias-controlled multiplex PCR, was used to amplify TCRbeta CDR3 regions from genomic DNA. Under the source paper's analysis protocol: Within the assay, amplification of reference gene primers was used to estimate how many nucleated cells each sample contained. To quantify the absolute abundance of each unique TCRbeta CDR3 rearrangement, sequence reads were collapsed and filtered. For each sample, productive Simpson clonality was calculated as the square root of Simpson's diversity index over productive rearrangements. This immuneACCESS table, as held by TCRdb, lists in-frame sequences with V and J called but not all clones. Of the missing ones, under half trace to an unresolved V gene in checked studies; the others have no known cause. That table is the source of V, J and clone size, and D and trimming were worked out from the DNA. The sample data list about 150,000 clones, and around 88% of these were observed just once. The ten largest clones add up to less than 5.5% of the sample.

Collaborating institutions collected whole blood in K2EDTA tubes following their own protocols. Collaborator samples were shipped for TCRbeta analysis as frozen whole blood, isolated PBMCs, or DNA extracted from either sample type. What the research found in general, with its limitations: How much clinical and demographic metadata was included differed by source and by participant, and the metadata was provided uncurated.

The sequence joins TRBV7-9 to TRBJ2-7; the D gene is perhaps TRBD2, from 5 matching bases. Sequenced material: peripheral blood. This clonotype was sampled from a human donor in a cohort sampled during active COVID-19. The CDR3 region: CASSLGAGSYEQYF. The nucleotide sequence is TGTGCCAGCAGCTTAGGGGCGGGTTCCTACGAGCAGTACTTC.